These 19 T cell receptor beta chains were all obtained from the same sample, sequenced in a study of T-cell reconstitution after alpha-beta-depleted transplantation in children. Unique molecular identifiers were used to barcode this TCRbeta library. MiXCR was run by TCRdb on the PCR reads, yielding one entry per CDR3 protein. The sample consists of some 78,000 distinct CDR3 sequences, approximately 14% of them appearing once. This specimen was PBMCs, mostly from graft donor cells, taken 180 days after TCRalphabeta/CD19-depleted stem cell transplant. The receptors here all came from a male patient aged 2 to 9 who had a stem cell transplant for acute lymphoblastic leukemia, so the T cells may come from the graft donor.

This clonotype was observed many times. V gene TRBV5-1 combines with J gene TRBJ2-6; the D is unclear. The CDR3 is made up of 12 amino acids. The ends were cut back, 5 bases at V and 4 bases at J, with 4 bases in the middle. Per germline, CDR1 SGHRS and CDR2 YFSETQ. The chain's CDR3 is CASRTGANVLTF. DNA of the CDR3: TGCGCCAGCAGGACCGGGGCCAACGTCCTGACTTTC.

CDR3 nucleotide sequence: TGCAGTGCTAGGGAGCGGGAGGGAGATACGCAGTATTTT. Amino acid sequence: CSAREREGDTQYF. The chain couples TRBV20-1 to TRBJ2-3, with 10 nucleotides matching TRBD2. Germline assignment: CDR1 DFQATT and CDR2 SNEGSKA (reference sequence). This CDR3 region has 13 residues. V lost 3 bases and J lost 5; bases outside the gene matches: 2.

This sequence joins TRBV7-2 and TRBJ1-5; D gene ambiguous. The CDR3 runs 14 residues. Germline CDR1 is SGHTA and CDR2 is FQGNSA. V was trimmed by 1 base and J by 4 bases, leaving 8 bases between them. This CDR3 is CASSLGIPNQPQHF. The CDR3 nucleotides read TGTGCCAGCAGCTTAGGAATCCCAAATCAGCCCCAGCATTTT.

This chain connects TRBV5-1 to TRBJ2-3; 12 bases agree with TRBD1. CDR1 and CDR2 from the germline V gene are SGHRS and YFSETQ. The CDR3 contains 16 residues. The V and J ends lost 4 bases and 7 bases, in that order; junction bases with no gene match: 10. Here the CDR3 reads CASSPPGQGARNTQYF. The DNA of the CDR3 is TGCGCCAGCAGCCCTCCGGGACAGGGGGCGCGGAATACGCAGTATTTT.

This clonotype showed up many times. The chain joins TRBV20-1 to TRBJ1-2; the D is unclear. Trimming shortened V by 4 bases and J by 2 bases, and 11 bases separated the two germline ends. CDR3 size: 13 residues. Germline loops: CDR1 DFQATT, CDR2 SNEGSKA (reference sequence). The CDR3 DNA reads TGCAGTGCTACTAGAGGAACAAACTATGGCTACACCTTC. Translated: CSATRGTNYGYTF.

There are a few counts of this clonotype. This chain joins TRBV7-6 and TRBJ1-1; D is unresolved. Per the germline V gene, CDR1 is SGHVS and CDR2 is FNYEAQ. V was trimmed by 1 base and J by 1 base, leaving 10 bases between them. This CDR3 contains 15 residues. CDR3 loop: CASSLGRLGNTEAFF. CDR3 coding DNA: TGTGCCAGCAGCTTAGGTAGGTTGGGGAACACTGAAGCTTTCTTT.

The J gene is TRBJ2-3, the V gene TRBV18; D may be TRBD1 (5 bases). The CDR3 contains 13 residues. CDR1 is KGHSH, CDR2 LQKENI, per germline. The V and J ends lost 3 bases and 4 bases respectively, with 8 bases between them. The DNA of the CDR3 is TGTGCCAGCTCACCGCAGGGATCAGATACGCAGTATTTT. Amino acid sequence: CASSPQGSDTQYF.

The V call is TRBV12-3 or TRBV12-4, the J call TRBJ2-7; maybe TRBD2 (6 bases). Trimming shortened V by 6 bases and J by 3 bases, and 18 bases separated the two germline ends. The CDR3 loop spans 15 amino acids. CDR3 region: CASSSGTGALYEQYF. As DNA, the CDR3 is TGTGCCAGCAGCTCCGGGACGGGAGCCCTCTACGAGCAGTACTTC.

The CDR3 is CASSLGAGVSSYEQYF. Written as DNA, the CDR3 is TGTGCCAGCAGCTTAGGGGCTGGGGTTAGCTCCTACGAGCAGTACTTC. V gene TRBV7-2 combines with J gene TRBJ2-7; D uncertain. CDR3 length: 16 amino acids. V lost 1 base to trimming and J lost 0 bases, with 13 bases between them. CDR1 SGHTA and CDR2 FQGNSA come from the germline V gene.

This chain connects TRBV6-5 to TRBJ1-6, with no clear D. Deletions cut 4 bases from V and 7 bases from J, with 17 bases between. Germline CDR1 and CDR2: MNHEY and SVGAGI. CDR3 length: 16 residues. The CDR3 nucleotides are TGTGCCAGCAGTTCCACTATAGGAGGGCACAATTCACCCCTCCACTTT. This translates into CASSSTIGGHNSPLHF.

V usage is TRBV9 and J usage is TRBJ1-2, with 8 bases lining up with TRBD1. The CDR3 totals 15 residues. V lost 3 bases and J lost 5; bases outside the gene matches: 9. Per the germline V gene, CDR1 is SGDLS and CDR2 is YYNGEE. CDR3 sequence: CASSARQGRVYGYTF. The CDR3, as DNA: TGTGCCAGCAGCGCTCGACAGGGGCGGGTGTATGGCTACACCTTC. Drawing the rest from reference TRBV9 and TRBJ1-2, the complete variable domain is DSGVTQTPKHLITATGQRVTLRCSPRSGDLSVYWYQQSLDQGLQFLIQYYNGEERAKGNILERFSAQQFPDLHSELNLSSLELGDSALYFCASSARQGRVYGYTFGSGTRLTVV.

This clonotype was detected only a few times. The J gene is TRBJ2-1, the V gene TRBV7-8; D is possibly TRBD1 (5 bases). The V end was cut by 1 base, the J end by 9 bases, with 10 bases between. The germline V gene encodes CDR1 SGHVS and CDR2 FQNEAQ. There are 13 residues in the CDR3. DNA of the CDR3: TGTGCCAGCAGCTTAGACCAGGGATTTGAGCAGTTCTTC. Translated: CASSLDQGFEQFF. Filled out from reference TRBV7-8 and TRBJ2-1, the complete variable domain reads GAGVSQSPRYKVAKRGQDVALRCDPISGHVSLFWYQQALGQGPEFLTYFQNEAQLDKSGLPSDRFFAERPEGSVSTLKIQRTQQEDSAVYLCASSLDQGFEQFFGPGTRLTVL.

The rearrangement links TRBV9 to TRBJ2-7, with no clear D. The CDR3 totals 14 residues. The germline gives CDR1 SGDLS, CDR2 YYNGEE. The ends were cut back, 0 bases at V and 0 bases at J, with 7 bases in the middle. CDR3 region: CASSVEPHSYEQYF. CDR3 in DNA: TGTGCCAGCAGCGTAGAACCCCACTCCTACGAGCAGTACTTC.

This clonotype has a handful of counts. The CDR3 sequence is CASSFNRGTGELFF. CDR3 nucleotide sequence: TGTGCCAGCAGCTTCAACAGGGGCACCGGGGAGCTGTTTTTT. This chain uses TRBV11-2 with TRBJ2-2; 7 bases are shared with TRBD1. The V segment lost 3 bases and the J segment 4 bases; nucleotides outside the gene matches: 2. The CDR3 contains 14 residues. Germline lookup yields CDR1 SGHAT and CDR2 FQNNGV.

This clonotype was found many times. The rearrangement joins TRBV5-5 to TRBJ1-1, with 7 bases aligning to TRBD1. The trim removed 2 bases at V and 1 base at J, leaving 2 bases unmatched. The germline gives CDR1 SGHKS, CDR2 YYEKEE (reference sequence). The CDR3 consists of 14 residues. CDR3: CASSFRGKNTEAFF. The CDR3 DNA is TGTGCCAGCAGCTTCAGGGGGAAGAACACTGAAGCTTTCTTT.

The J gene is TRBJ2-7, the V gene TRBV6-2 or TRBV6-3, with TRBD2 as a possible D gene (5 bases). The V end was cut by 2 bases, the J end by 2 bases, with 7 bases between. CDR1 is MNHEY, CDR2 SVGEGT, per germline. There are 13 residues in the CDR3. The CDR3: CASSYGLAYEQYF. The CDR3 DNA is TGTGCCAGCAGTTACGGACTTGCCTACGAGCAGTACTTC.

This clonotype was seen at least ten times. The chain is built from TRBV20-1 and TRBJ1-1; TRBD1 might be the D (5 bases). This CDR3 spans 13 amino acids. Germline assignment: CDR1 DFQATT and CDR2 SNEGSKA (reference sequence). V lost 6 bases, J lost 1 base, and 12 bases lay in between. For the CDR3, the DNA is TGCAGTGCCCGGGACTTTCCGAACACTGAAGCTTTCTTT. Its protein product is CSARDFPNTEAFF.

CDR3: CASSLWGLISYNEQFF. Written as DNA, the CDR3 is TGTGCCAGCAGTTTATGGGGCCTGATTTCCTACAATGAGCAGTTCTTC. The rearrangement uses TRBV27 and TRBJ2-1; the D gene is possibly TRBD1 (5 bases). Germline loops: CDR1 MNHEY, CDR2 SMNVEV (reference sequence). The CDR3 is made up of 16 amino acids. The ends were cut back, 1 base at V and 1 base at J, with 11 bases in the middle.

This clonotype appeared a few times. This chain links TRBV25-1 with TRBJ1-4; D ambiguous. The V end was cut by 11 bases, the J end by 8 bases, with 21 bases between. The CDR3 is 14 amino acids. The germline gives CDR1 MGHDK, CDR2 SYGVNS. Here the CDR3 reads CARAGGEGDEKLFF. CDR3 in DNA: TGTGCCCGAGCAGGCGGCGAGGGTGACGAAAAACTGTTTTTT.